The 27 T cell receptor beta chains presented below share a single source sample, sequenced in a study of blood T cell repertoires in COVID-19. Measured with immunoSEQ multiplex PCR; TCRdb has only the in-frame clones, and not every one. The sample lists 24,000 or so clones; around nine tenths were seen once. Sequenced: peripheral blood. These TCRs come from a human donor in a cohort sampled during active COVID-19. The donor label of this sample is uncertain.

This CDR3 is CATSPGQETQYF. The CDR3 DNA reads TGTGCCACCTCCCCGGGCCAAGAGACCCAGTACTTC. The genes are TRBV10-3 and TRBJ2-5; D uncertain. Per germline, CDR1 ENHRY and CDR2 SYGVKD. Trimming took off 10 bases at V and 1 base at J, with 10 bases between the two ends. The CDR3 length is 12 residues.

The V gene is TRBV6-5, the J gene TRBJ2-7, with 8 bases that match TRBD1. J lost 5 bases, V lost 2 bases, and 11 bases had no gene match. The CDR3 totals 16 residues. Germline assignment: CDR1 MNHEY and CDR2 SVGAGI. The CDR3 sequence: CASSYRDWTGNHEQYF. In nucleotides, the CDR3 is TGTGCCAGCAGTTACCGTGATTGGACAGGGAACCACGAGCAGTACTTC.

J is TRBJ1-2 and V is TRBV18, with TRBD1 as a possible D gene (5 bases). Trimming shortened V by 3 bases and J by 0 bases, and 11 bases separated the two germline ends. Germline CDR1 and CDR2: KGHSH and LQKENI. CDR3 size: 15 residues. Here the CDR3 DNA reads TGTGCCAGCTCACCCCCGGGGGTTCCTAACTATGGCTACACCTTC. Translating it yields CASSPPGVPNYGYTF.

This chain links TRBV3-1 (or the pseudogene TRBV3-2) with TRBJ2-3, with D perhaps TRBD1 (6 bases). The CDR3 loop spans 16 amino acids. Germline V gene sequence: CDR1 LGHDT, CDR2 YNNKEL (reference sequence). Trimming shortened V by 4 bases and J by 2 bases, and 16 bases separated the two germline ends. The CDR3 coding sequence is TGTGCCAGCAGCCGGAACAAGGGGGTTGTCACAGATACGCAGTATTTT. As protein: CASSRNKGVVTDTQYF.

V usage is TRBV2 and J usage is TRBJ1-5; TRBD1 matches 7 bases. The V gene end was trimmed by 6 bases and the J gene end by 7 bases; junction bases not matched to a gene: 15. Germline V lookup: CDR1 SNHLY, CDR2 FYNNEI. The CDR3 extends over 16 amino acids. This CDR3 is CASREGAPNLGQPQHF. As DNA, the CDR3 is TGTGCCAGCAGAGAGGGGGCGCCTAATTTGGGACAGCCCCAGCATTTT.

Of note for this clone: The junction and the germline gene differ at one end; a read error may be behind it. This chain joins TRBV7-7 and TRBJ2-7; TRBD1 agrees at 7 bases. The CDR3 consists of 13 residues. The V gene's germline CDR1 is SSHAT and CDR2 FNYEAQ (reference sequence). The DNA of the CDR3 is TGTGCTAGCAGTCTAGACAGGGTCGGCGAGCAGTACTTC. It encodes CASSLDRVGEQYF.

Of note for this clone: Since no conserved phenylalanine or tryptophan closes the CDR3, a read error is the likely cause. The limits of the CDR3 on the DNA are not certain, so only TCRdb's listed CDR3 is given. This chain joins TRBV19 and TRBJ1-2; the table's D call, TRBD1, has no DNA check behind it. From its first to its last residue, the CDR3 has 8 amino acids. Germline V lookup: CDR1 LNHDA, CDR2 SQIVND (reference sequence). CDR3 region: CASSHGPP.

J is TRBJ1-5 and V is TRBV7-2, with TRBD1 identical over 9 bases. In germline, CDR1 is SGHTA, CDR2 FQGNSA. This CDR3 comprises 15 residues. J gave up 4 bases and V 5 bases, and 6 bases lay outside the gene matches. The CDR3 reads CASSLDRGINQPQHF. For the CDR3, the DNA is TGTGCCAGCAGCCTTGACAGGGGGATAAATCAGCCCCAGCATTTT. The full variable domain, with the rest looked up from reference TRBV7-2 and TRBJ1-5, is GAGVSQSPSNKVTEKGKDVELRCDPISGHTALYWYRQSLGQGLEFLIYFQGNSAPDKSGLPSDRFSAERTGGSVSTLTIQRTQQEDSAVYLCASSLDRGINQPQHFGDGTRLSIL.

Written as DNA, the CDR3 is TGTGCCAGCAGCTTTTCTAGAAAGACGGATACGCAGTATTTT. Translating it yields CASSFSRKTDTQYF. The chain joins TRBV11-3 to TRBJ2-3, with D unresolved. CDR1 is SGHNT, CDR2 YENEEA, per germline. The CDR3 loop spans 14 amino acids. Trimming stripped 3 bases from V and 6 bases from J, with 13 bases between.

This sequence joins TRBV10-3 and TRBJ2-3; possible D gene TRBD1, 7 bases. This CDR3 spans 15 amino acids. Germline CDR1 ENHRY, CDR2 SYGVKD. Trimming pared 8 bases from V and 0 bases from J, leaving 15 bases between. The CDR3, as DNA: TGTGCCATCGGGGGAGGACAGGTCAGCACAGATACGCAGTATTTT. Translation: CAIGGGQVSTDTQYF.

The rearrangement links TRBV29-1 to TRBJ2-2; 9 bases are a match to TRBD2. Trimming removed 5 bases from V and 4 bases from J; junction bases left unmatched: 2. Germline CDR1 and CDR2: SQVTM and ANQGSEA. CDR3 size: 13 residues. Here the CDR3 reads CSVRGGATGELFF. In DNA, the CDR3 is TGCAGCGTTCGCGGGGGGGCCACCGGGGAGCTGTTTTTT.

The chain recombines TRBV28 with TRBJ2-1; 7 nucleotides align to TRBD1. The CDR3 is 14 amino acids. Germline CDR1 and CDR2: MDHEN and SYDVKM. V lost 4 bases to trimming and J lost 6 bases; unmatched junction nucleotides: 6. The CDR3 loop reads CASSSPGQLNEQFF. CDR3 nucleotide sequence: TGTGCCAGCAGTTCCCCGGGACAGCTCAATGAGCAGTTCTTC.

The chain joins TRBV2 to TRBJ2-4; maybe TRBD2 (5 bases). Germline CDR1 reads SNHLY; CDR2 reads FYNNEI. The CDR3 has 15 residues. Trimming shortened V by 6 bases and J by 0 bases, and 12 bases separated the two germline ends. The DNA of the CDR3 is TGTGCCAGCAGCGTGGAGCGGACAGCCAAAAACATTCAGTACTTC. Residues: CASSVERTAKNIQYF.

This sequence joins TRBV7-9 and TRBJ2-5; D ambiguous. The ends were cut back, 2 bases at V and 4 bases at J, with 17 bases in the middle. Per germline, CDR1 SEHNR and CDR2 FQNEAQ (reference sequence). The CDR3 loop spans 16 amino acids. The CDR3 DNA follows: TGTGCCAGCAGCTTAAGTTGGAGCGTTGTGGGAGAGACCCAGTACTTC. Encoded protein: CASSLSWSVVGETQYF.

V gene TRBV18 combines with J gene TRBJ1-3; D is unresolved. The CDR3 runs 16 residues. CDR1 and CDR2 (germline): KGHSH, LQKENI. V lost 2 bases, J lost 0 bases, and 11 bases lay in between. In nucleotides, the CDR3 is TGTGCCAGCTCACCAGAAGTTCCGGGCTCTGGAAACACCATATATTTT. Amino acids: CASSPEVPGSGNTIYF.

V usage is TRBV14 and J usage is TRBJ1-2; 8 bases map to TRBD1. This CDR3 is built from 18 residues. J lost 4 bases, V lost 6 bases, and 19 bases had no gene match. From germline, CDR1 is SGHDN and CDR2 FVKESK. CDR3 DNA sequence: TGTGCCAGCAGTCCCCCCCCGCCAGGGGGCGAAGTTCTCTATGGCTACACCTTC. Its translation is CASSPPPPGGEVLYGYTF.

The rearrangement uses TRBV28 and TRBJ1-1; no clear D gene. Between the trimmed V and J ends, which lost 4 bases and 5 bases, there was a span of 11 bases. Germline V lookup: CDR1 MDHEN, CDR2 SYDVKM. This CDR3 comprises 13 residues. CDR3 protein: CASSSRPRTEAFF. The CDR3 DNA follows: TGTGCCAGCAGTTCAAGACCGAGGACTGAAGCTTTCTTT.

V usage is TRBV9 and J usage is TRBJ2-7; 11 positions match TRBD1. V lost 2 bases, J lost 3 bases, and 4 bases stayed unmatched. This CDR3 contains 15 residues. Germline CDR1 SGDLS, CDR2 YYNGEE. The CDR3 coding sequence is TGTGCCAGCAGCGTTGGGACAGGGGGGTTCTACGAGCAGTACTTC. Its protein is CASSVGTGGFYEQYF.

This clone has just one count. The V gene is TRBV18, the J gene TRBJ2-7; the D gene is possibly TRBD1 (6 bases). The CDR3 has 13 amino acids. Per the germline V gene, CDR1 is KGHSH and CDR2 is LQKENI. The V gene lost 4 bases and the J gene lost 3 bases, with 10 bases spanning the gap. In DNA, the CDR3 is TGTGCCAGCTCACGGGAACAGGGCTACGAGCAGTACTTC. The encoded protein is CASSREQGYEQYF. Full variable domain (rest looked up from reference TRBV18 and TRBJ2-7): NAGVMQNPRHLVRRRGQEARLRCSPMKGHSHVYWYRQLPEEGLKFMVYLQKENIIDESGMPKERFSAEFPKEGPSILRIQQVVRGDSAAYFCASSREQGYEQYFGPGTRLTVT.

This chain uses TRBV9 with TRBJ1-6; D is possibly TRBD1 (5 bases). The CDR3 consists of 15 residues. Germline lookup yields CDR1 SGDLS and CDR2 YYNGEE. Trimming pared 0 bases from V and 9 bases from J, leaving 13 bases between. The CDR3 loop is CASSVAQGASSPLHF. DNA for the CDR3: TGTGCCAGCAGCGTAGCACAAGGGGCCAGTTCACCCCTCCACTTT.

The rearrangement links TRBV19 to TRBJ1-4, with D perhaps TRBD1 (5 bases). The CDR3 spans 16 residues. The germline V gene encodes CDR1 LNHDA and CDR2 SQIVND (reference sequence). The V and J ends lost 7 bases and 7 bases respectively, with 22 bases between them. The CDR3: CASTRPATGGSEKLFF. DNA for the CDR3: TGTGCCAGTACCAGACCCGCAACGGGGGGGAGTGAAAAACTGTTTTTT.

The V and J genes are TRBV29-1 and TRBJ1-4, with D possibly TRBD1 on 5 matching bases. Germline assignment: CDR1 SQVTM and CDR2 ANQGSEA. The V gene lost 0 bases and the J gene lost 11 bases, with 16 bases spanning the gap. The CDR3 is made up of 14 amino acids. The CDR3 reads CSVEDRADARKLFF. The CDR3 nucleotides are TGCAGCGTTGAAGACAGGGCCGACGCCAGGAAACTGTTTTTT. Together with reference TRBV29-1 and TRBJ1-4, the CDR3 gives the full variable domain: SAVISQKPSRDICQRGTSLTIQCQVDSQVTMMFWYRQQPGQSLTLIATANQGSEATYESGFVIDKFPISRPNLTFSTLTVSNMSPEDSSIYLCSVEDRADARKLFFGSGTQLSVL.

This chain uses TRBV10-2 with TRBJ1-1, with 7 nucleotides matching TRBD1. The CDR3 is made up of 17 amino acids. Unmatched junction bases numbered 15, after V lost 4 bases and J lost 4 bases. Germline V lookup: CDR1 WSHSY, CDR2 SAAADI. In DNA form, the CDR3 reads TGCGCCAGCAGTGCCGCCTACCTGACAGGGTCGGTCACTGAAGCTTTCTTT. Translated, it gives CASSAAYLTGSVTEAFF.

The V and J genes are TRBV6-5 and TRBJ2-7; TRBD1 matches at 9 bases. The trim removed 1 base at V and 2 bases at J, leaving 0 bases unmatched. CDR3 length: 14 residues. From germline, CDR1 is MNHEY and CDR2 SVGAGI. The CDR3: CASSYWTGAYEQYF. The CDR3 DNA reads as TGTGCCAGCAGTTACTGGACAGGGGCCTACGAGCAGTACTTC.

Details on this clone: The junction does not match germline at one end; this may be a read error. V is TRBV5-1 and J is TRBJ2-5, with TRBD2 matching over 9 bases. The CDR3 spans 16 residues. Germline V gives CDR1 SGHRS, CDR2 YFSETQ. The CDR3 is CASSLDASGAQESQYF. CDR3 nucleotides: TGCGCCAGCAGCTTGGATGCTAGCGGGGCACAAGAGAGCCAGTACTTC.

This chain uses TRBV6-5 with TRBJ2-7, with D possibly matching TRBD2 (5 bases). Germline-derived CDR1 and CDR2 are MNHEY and SVGAGI. Trimming stripped 4 bases from V and 2 bases from J, with 9 bases between. The CDR3 totals 13 residues. CDR3 sequence reads: CASSSTSAYEQYF. Written as DNA, the CDR3 is TGTGCCAGCAGTTCAACTAGTGCCTACGAGCAGTACTTC.

The count of this clone is one. The rearrangement links TRBV9 to TRBJ2-5, with no clear D. V was trimmed by 0 bases and J by 1 base, leaving 7 bases between them. This CDR3 is 14 amino acids long. The germline gives CDR1 SGDLS, CDR2 YYNGEE. CDR3 region: CASSVDYSQETQYF. The CDR3 bases are TGTGCCAGCAGCGTAGATTATAGCCAAGAGACCCAGTACTTC.